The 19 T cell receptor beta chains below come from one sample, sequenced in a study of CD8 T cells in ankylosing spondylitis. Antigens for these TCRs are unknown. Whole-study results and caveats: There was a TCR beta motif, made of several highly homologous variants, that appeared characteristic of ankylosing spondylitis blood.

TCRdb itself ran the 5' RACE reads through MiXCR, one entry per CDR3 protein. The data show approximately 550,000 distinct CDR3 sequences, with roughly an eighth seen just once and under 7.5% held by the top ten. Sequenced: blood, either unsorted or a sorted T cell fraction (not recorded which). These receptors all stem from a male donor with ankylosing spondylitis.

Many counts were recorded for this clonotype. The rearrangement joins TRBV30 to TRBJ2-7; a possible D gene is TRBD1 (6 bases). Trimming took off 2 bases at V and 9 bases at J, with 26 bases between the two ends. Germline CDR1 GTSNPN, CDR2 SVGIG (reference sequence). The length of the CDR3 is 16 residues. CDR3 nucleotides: TGTGCCTGGAGTCCCTTGGGGGCTTCCCGAAGGTCGGGGCAGTACTTC. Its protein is CAWSPLGASRRSGQYF.

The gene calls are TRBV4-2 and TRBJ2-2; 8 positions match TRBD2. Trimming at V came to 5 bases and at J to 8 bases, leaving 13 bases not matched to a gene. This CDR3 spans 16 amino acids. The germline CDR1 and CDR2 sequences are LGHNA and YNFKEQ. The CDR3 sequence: CASSNRLAGGRGELFF. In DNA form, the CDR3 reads TGTGCCAGCAGCAACCGACTGGCGGGAGGAAGAGGGGAGCTGTTTTTT.

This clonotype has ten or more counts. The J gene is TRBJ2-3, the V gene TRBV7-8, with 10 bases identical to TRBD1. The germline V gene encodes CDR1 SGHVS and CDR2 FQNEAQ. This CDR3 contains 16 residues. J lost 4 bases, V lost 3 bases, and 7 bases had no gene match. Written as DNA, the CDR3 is TGTGCCAGCAGCTTTTTTCGACAGGGGGCTGCAGATACGCAGTATTTT. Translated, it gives CASSFFRQGAADTQYF.

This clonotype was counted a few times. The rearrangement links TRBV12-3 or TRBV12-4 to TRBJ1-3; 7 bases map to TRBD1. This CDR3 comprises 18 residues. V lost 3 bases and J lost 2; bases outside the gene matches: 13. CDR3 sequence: CASSFLGGSQGAGNTIYF. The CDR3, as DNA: TGTGCCAGCAGTTTTTTAGGCGGTAGTCAGGGGGCTGGAAACACCATATATTTT.

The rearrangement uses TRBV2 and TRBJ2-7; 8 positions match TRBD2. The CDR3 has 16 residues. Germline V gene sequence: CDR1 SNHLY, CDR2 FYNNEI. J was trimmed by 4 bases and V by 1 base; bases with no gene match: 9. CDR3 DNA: TGTGCCAGCAGTGAAGAGGAAACTAGCGGATATTACGAGCAGTACTTC. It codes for CASSEEETSGYYEQYF.

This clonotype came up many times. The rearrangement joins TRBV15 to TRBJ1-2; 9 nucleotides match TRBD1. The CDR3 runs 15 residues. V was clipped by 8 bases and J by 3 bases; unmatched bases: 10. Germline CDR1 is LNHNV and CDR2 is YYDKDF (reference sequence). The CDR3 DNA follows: TGTGCCACCGCACCGGGACAGGGAGGCTACTATGGCTACACCTTC. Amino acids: CATAPGQGGYYGYTF.

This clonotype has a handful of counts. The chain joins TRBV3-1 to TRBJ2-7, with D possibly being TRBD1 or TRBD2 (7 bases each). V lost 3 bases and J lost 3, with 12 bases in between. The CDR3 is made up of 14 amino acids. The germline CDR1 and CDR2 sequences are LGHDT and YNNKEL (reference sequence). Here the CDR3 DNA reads TGTGCCAGCAGCCATCAGGGGGGGCTCTACGAGCAGTACTTC. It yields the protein CASSHQGGLYEQYF.

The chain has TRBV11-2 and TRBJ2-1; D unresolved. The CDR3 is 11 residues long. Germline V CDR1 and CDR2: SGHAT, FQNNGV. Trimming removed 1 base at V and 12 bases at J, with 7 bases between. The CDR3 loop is CASSLGAVQFF. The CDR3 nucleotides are TGTGCCAGCAGCTTAGGGGCAGTGCAGTTCTTC.

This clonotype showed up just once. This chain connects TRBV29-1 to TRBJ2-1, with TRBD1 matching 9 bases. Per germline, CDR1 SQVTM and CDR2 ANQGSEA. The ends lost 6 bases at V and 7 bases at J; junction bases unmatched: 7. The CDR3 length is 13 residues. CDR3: CSVDRGGWNEQFF. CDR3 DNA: TGCAGCGTCGACAGGGGGGGGTGGAATGAGCAGTTCTTC.

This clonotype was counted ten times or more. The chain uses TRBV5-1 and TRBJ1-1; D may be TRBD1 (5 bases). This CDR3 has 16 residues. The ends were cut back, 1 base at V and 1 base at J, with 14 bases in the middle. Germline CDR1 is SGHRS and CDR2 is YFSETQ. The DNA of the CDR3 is TGCGCCAGCAGCTTGCTGGCTCTTGACAGGAACACTGAAGCTTTCTTT. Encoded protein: CASSLLALDRNTEAFF.

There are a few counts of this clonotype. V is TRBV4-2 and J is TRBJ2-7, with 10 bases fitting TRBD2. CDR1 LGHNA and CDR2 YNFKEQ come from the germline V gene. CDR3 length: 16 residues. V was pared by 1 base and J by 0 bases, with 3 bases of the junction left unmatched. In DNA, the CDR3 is TGTGCCAGCAGCCAAGGGACTAGCGGATTCTCCTACGAGCAGTACTTC. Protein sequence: CASSQGTSGFSYEQYF.

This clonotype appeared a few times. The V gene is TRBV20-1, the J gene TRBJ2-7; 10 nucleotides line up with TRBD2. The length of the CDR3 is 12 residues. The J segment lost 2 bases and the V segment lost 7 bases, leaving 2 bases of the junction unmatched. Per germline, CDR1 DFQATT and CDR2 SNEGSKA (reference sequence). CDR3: CSGTSGTYEQYF. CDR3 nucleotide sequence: TGCAGTGGCACTAGCGGGACCTACGAGCAGTACTTC.

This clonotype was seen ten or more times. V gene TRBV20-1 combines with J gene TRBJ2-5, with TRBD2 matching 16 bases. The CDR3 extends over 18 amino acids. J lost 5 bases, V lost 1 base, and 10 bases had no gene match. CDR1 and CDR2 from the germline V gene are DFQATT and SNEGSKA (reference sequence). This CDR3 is CSARVTGTSGRAWETQYF. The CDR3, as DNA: TGCAGTGCTAGAGTCACCGGGACTAGCGGGAGGGCCTGGGAGACCCAGTACTTC.

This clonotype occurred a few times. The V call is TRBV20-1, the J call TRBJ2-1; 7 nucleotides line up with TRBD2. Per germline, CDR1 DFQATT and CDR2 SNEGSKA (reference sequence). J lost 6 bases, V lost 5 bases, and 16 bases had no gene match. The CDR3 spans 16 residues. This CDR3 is CSALPGLAGVSNEQFF. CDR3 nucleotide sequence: TGCAGTGCTCTACCGGGGCTGGCGGGAGTATCCAATGAGCAGTTCTTC.

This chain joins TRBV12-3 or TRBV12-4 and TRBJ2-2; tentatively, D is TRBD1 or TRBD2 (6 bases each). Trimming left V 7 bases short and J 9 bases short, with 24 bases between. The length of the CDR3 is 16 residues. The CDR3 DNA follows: TGTGCCAGCATTCCCACAGAGGGGGGCTACGTAAGGGAGCTGTTTTTT. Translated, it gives CASIPTEGGYVRELFF.

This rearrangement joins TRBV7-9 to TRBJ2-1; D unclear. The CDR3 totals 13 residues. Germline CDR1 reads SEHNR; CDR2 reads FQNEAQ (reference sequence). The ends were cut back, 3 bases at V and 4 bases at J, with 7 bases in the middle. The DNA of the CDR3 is TGTGCCAGCAGCTTCATACTATACAATGAGCAGTTCTTC. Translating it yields CASSFILYNEQFF.

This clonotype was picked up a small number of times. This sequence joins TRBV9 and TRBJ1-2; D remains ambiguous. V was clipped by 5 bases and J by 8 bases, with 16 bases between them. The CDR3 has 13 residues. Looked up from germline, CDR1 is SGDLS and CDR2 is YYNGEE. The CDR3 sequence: CASRRSYSAGYTF. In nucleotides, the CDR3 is TGTGCCAGCAGGCGCAGCTATTCGGCCGGCTACACCTTC. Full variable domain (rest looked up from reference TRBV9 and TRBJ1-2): DSGVTQTPKHLITATGQRVTLRCSPRSGDLSVYWYQQSLDQGLQFLIQYYNGEERAKGNILERFSAQQFPDLHSELNLSSLELGDSALYFCASRRSYSAGYTFGSGTRLTVV.

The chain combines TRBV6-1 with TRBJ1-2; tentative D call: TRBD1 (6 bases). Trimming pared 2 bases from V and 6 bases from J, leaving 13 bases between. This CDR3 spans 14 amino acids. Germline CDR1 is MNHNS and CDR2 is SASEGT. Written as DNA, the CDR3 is TGTGCCAGCAGTGAATCCCTTCGACAGGATGGCTACACCTTC. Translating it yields CASSESLRQDGYTF.

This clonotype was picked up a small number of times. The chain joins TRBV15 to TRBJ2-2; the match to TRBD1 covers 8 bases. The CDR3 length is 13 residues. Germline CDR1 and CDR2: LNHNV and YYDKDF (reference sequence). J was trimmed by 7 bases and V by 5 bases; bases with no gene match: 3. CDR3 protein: CATSGQGSGELFF. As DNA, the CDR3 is TGTGCCACCAGCGGACAGGGAAGCGGGGAGCTGTTTTTT. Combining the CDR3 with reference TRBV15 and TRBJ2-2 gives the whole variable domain DAMVIQNPRYQVTQFGKPVTLSCSQTLNHNVMYWYQQKSSQAPKLLFHYYDKDFNNEADTPDNFQSRRPNTSFCFLDIRSPGLGDTAMYLCATSGQGSGELFFGEGSRLTVL.